The 21 T cell receptor beta chains below were found in one sample sequenced in a study of post-analysis software for immune sequencing data. Study-wide findings and caveats: TRBV5-6, TRBV5-1 and TRBV20-1 belonged to a set of about 5 TRBV segments that were more frequent in patients than controls.

Their target antigens are unknown. Unique molecular identifiers tagged the TCR beta cDNA libraries. TCRdb recomputed calls from the PCR reads with MiXCR, one row per CDR3 protein. In the table there are 650,000 to 850,000 distinct CDR3 sequences, under 60% of which are singletons. The sample taken for sequencing was blood. These TCRs come from a girl aged 10 to 17 with multiple sclerosis.

A note on this clonotype: At one of its ends the junction is not consistent with the germline gene, which may arise from a read error. V usage is TRBV10-3 and J usage is TRBJ2-7; TRBD1 matches at 9 bases. The CDR3 has 12 amino acids. CDR1 and CDR2 (germline): ENHRY, SYGVKD. The CDR3 region is CAIRTGEVEQYF. CDR3 nucleotides: TGTGCTATCAGGACAGGGGAAGTCGAGCAGTACTTC.

CDR3 DNA sequence: TGTGCCAGCAGGGGGACAGGGGCCTACTGGGACTATGGCTACACCTTC. Amino acid sequence: CASRGTGAYWDYGYTF. The chain couples TRBV3-1 to TRBJ1-2; 10 bases fit TRBD1. CDR3 length: 16 amino acids. Germline assignment: CDR1 LGHDT and CDR2 YNNKEL (reference sequence). V dropped 6 bases and J dropped 3; count of bases not matched to a gene: 10. The full variable domain, rest sourced from reference TRBV3-1 and TRBJ1-2, is DTAVSQTPKYLVTQMGNDKSIKCEQNLGHDTMYWYKQDSKKFLKIMFSYNNKELIINETVPNRFSPKSPDKAHLNLHINSLELGDSAVYFCASRGTGAYWDYGYTFGSGTRLTVV.

This clonotype was picked up a small number of times. The chain is built from TRBV6-6 and TRBJ2-7, with D maybe TRBD2 (6 bases). Trimming shortened V by 3 bases and J by 4 bases, and 7 bases separated the two germline ends. The CDR3 runs 12 residues. Germline V gene data show CDR1 as MNHNY and CDR2 as SVGAGI (reference sequence). The CDR3 region is CASSYLAYEQYF. The CDR3 nucleotides read TGTGCCAGCAGTTATCTAGCGTACGAGCAGTACTTC.

The rearrangement joins TRBV5-1 to TRBJ1-2; TRBD1 matches 9 bases. This CDR3 comprises 15 residues. Germline-derived CDR1 and CDR2 are SGHRS and YFSETQ. The junction had 11 bases not matched to a gene; V was cut back by 3 bases and J by 8 bases. CDR3 sequence (DNA): TGCGCCAGCAGCTCGGGGACAGGGACCGGAGAGGGCTACACCTTC. Protein product: CASSSGTGTGEGYTF.

This chain connects TRBV9 to TRBJ1-5; TRBD1 is a possible D gene (5 bases). The germline gives CDR1 SGDLS, CDR2 YYNGEE. The CDR3 extends over 14 amino acids. Trimming left V 3 bases short and J 3 bases short, with 10 bases between. CDR3 amino acids: CASSDGHLNQPQHF. The CDR3 nucleotides read TGTGCCAGCAGCGACGGACATCTCAATCAGCCCCAGCATTTT.

The chain recombines TRBV27 with TRBJ2-1; 9 bases match TRBD2. This CDR3 has 16 amino acids. Germline V CDR1 and CDR2: MNHEY, SMNVEV (reference sequence). V shed 1 base, J shed 2 bases, and the junction held 3 bases outside the gene matches. DNA for the CDR3: TGTGCCAGCAGTTTATTTGCTAGCGGGACCTACAATGAGCAGTTCTTC. Encoded protein: CASSLFASGTYNEQFF.

This clonotype has a handful of counts. The chain has TRBV4-3 and TRBJ1-2, with TRBD1 matching 8 bases. The CDR3 has 14 amino acids. Germline V CDR1 and CDR2: LGHNA, YSLEER. With 1 base clipped from V and 10 bases from J, the junction kept 8 bases outside the gene matches. The CDR3 coding sequence is TGCGCCAGCAGCCAAGTCTTAGGGGACAGGTACTACACCTTC. It codes for CASSQVLGDRYYTF.

This sequence joins TRBV7-9 and TRBJ2-3, with D maybe TRBD1 (6 bases). The CDR3 length is 14 residues. V was shortened by 10 bases and J by 0 bases, with 14 bases between the two germline ends. The germline gives CDR1 SEHNR, CDR2 FQNEAQ (reference sequence). The CDR3 is CATQDSGSTDTQYF. The DNA of the CDR3 is TGTGCCACGCAGGACAGCGGTAGCACAGATACGCAGTATTTT.

J is TRBJ1-1 and V is TRBV12-3 or TRBV12-4; a weak D match, TRBD1 (5 bases). The ends were cut back, 6 bases at V and 4 bases at J, with 18 bases in the middle. The CDR3 has 15 amino acids. CDR3 sequence: CASRPRTISATEAFF. Written as DNA, the CDR3 is TGTGCCAGCAGACCTAGGACAATATCGGCCACTGAAGCTTTCTTT.

This rearrangement joins TRBV12-3 or TRBV12-4 to TRBJ2-5, with D possibly being TRBD2 (6 bases). This CDR3 region has 14 residues. V was pared by 5 bases and J by 5 bases, with 15 bases between. The DNA for the CDR3 is TGTGCCAGCAGTCCTCGACTAGTTTTGGAGACCCAGTACTTC. It specifies CASSPRLVLETQYF.

As DNA, the CDR3 is TGTGCCAGCAGCCCCATGAGGGCAGCCCGCACAGATACGCAGTATTTT. Protein: CASSPMRAARTDTQYF. The chain employs TRBV7-2 and TRBJ2-3; D is perhaps TRBD2 (5 bases). Trimming shortened V by 5 bases and J by 1 base, and 16 bases separated the two germline ends. The CDR3 covers 16 residues. Looked up from germline, CDR1 is SGHTA and CDR2 is FQGNSA.

This chain links TRBV12-3 or TRBV12-4 with TRBJ1-2; 8 nucleotides line up with TRBD1. The V segment lost 2 bases and the J segment 4 bases; nucleotides outside the gene matches: 3. The CDR3 length is 14 residues. CDR3 in DNA: TGTGCCAGCAGTTTAATACAGGGGGGCTATGGCTACACCTTC. Translation gives CASSLIQGGYGYTF.

This sequence joins TRBV7-8 and TRBJ2-4; D unclear. The J call could be wrong; TRBJ2-7 is a better fit for the DNA end. Germline assignment: CDR1 SGHVS and CDR2 FQNEAQ. The CDR3 loop spans 21 amino acids. Here the CDR3 reads CASSRLSNPSVLAGTTYEQYF. CDR3 nucleotides: TGTGCCAGCAGCCGTTTGTCCAATCCGTCGGTGTTGGCAGGTACTACCTACGAGCAGTACTTC.

This clonotype was picked up one time. CDR3 nucleotide sequence: TGCAGCGTCGAAAGGACGGGGAACACTGAAGCTTTCTTT. Amino acids: CSVERTGNTEAFF. The chain has TRBV29-1 and TRBJ1-1; no clear D gene. This CDR3 is 13 amino acids long. The germline V and J ends were trimmed by 6 bases and 1 base, with 12 bases remaining between them. The germline V gene has CDR1 SQVTM and CDR2 ANQGSEA.

Concerning this clonotype itself: A much bigger clone sits one base away, suggesting this may be a read error. This chain connects TRBV27 to TRBJ1-1; D possibly corresponds to TRBD1 (5 bases). Germline V gives CDR1 MNHEY, CDR2 SMNVEV (reference sequence). The CDR3 is 14 amino acids. The CDR3 region has the DNA TGTGTCAGCAGTTTAAGGGGTTCGAACACTGAAGCTTTCTTT. This sequence encodes CVSSLRGSNTEAFF.

In its sample, this clonotype was seen a few times. The chain is built from TRBV7-9 and TRBJ1-4; 9 bases map to TRBD1. The CDR3 is 14 amino acids. Germline V gene data show CDR1 as SEHNR and CDR2 as FQNEAQ (reference sequence). V shed 5 bases and J 6 bases; nucleotides not matched to a gene: 4. The chain's CDR3 is CASSLGQGYEKLFF. The CDR3, as DNA: TGTGCCAGCAGCCTGGGACAGGGTTATGAAAAACTGTTTTTT.

The V call is TRBV15, the J call TRBJ2-7; D is perhaps TRBD1 or TRBD2 (5 bases each). Germline V gene lookup returns CDR1 LNHNV and CDR2 YYDKDF (reference sequence). Trimming stripped 1 base from V and 3 bases from J, with 10 bases between. CDR3 length: 14 residues. The CDR3 loop is CATSRGPGSYEQYF. DNA for the CDR3: TGTGCCACCAGCAGAGGTCCAGGGAGCTACGAGCAGTACTTC.

As DNA, the CDR3 is TGCAGTGCTCCGGGACTAGCGGGAGTGGAAGAGACCCAGTACTTC. Amino acid sequence: CSAPGLAGVEETQYF. This chain joins TRBV20-1 and TRBJ2-5; 14 bases agree with TRBD2. The V gene's germline CDR1 is DFQATT and CDR2 SNEGSKA (reference sequence). The trim removed 5 bases at V and 3 bases at J, leaving 5 bases unmatched. This CDR3 spans 15 amino acids.

The rearrangement links TRBV28 to TRBJ1-2, with D possibly TRBD1 on 5 matching bases. CDR3 length: 12 residues. CDR1 MDHEN and CDR2 SYDVKM come from the germline V gene. V was clipped by 5 bases and J by 4 bases, with 8 bases between them. The DNA for the CDR3 is TGTGCCAGCAGTCGCAGGGTCTATGGCTACACCTTC. Encoded protein: CASSRRVYGYTF.

The genes are TRBV11-2 and TRBJ2-7, with TRBD1 identical over 11 bases. Germline-derived CDR1 and CDR2 are SGHAT and FQNNGV. The length of the CDR3 is 15 residues. V lost 2 bases and J lost 6; bases outside the gene matches: 6. This CDR3 is CASSLSGTGGGEQYF. DNA of the CDR3: TGTGCCAGCAGCTTATCGGGGACAGGGGGAGGCGAGCAGTACTTC.

The chain uses TRBV9 and TRBJ2-1; D possibly corresponds to TRBD2 (5 bases). Germline loops: CDR1 SGDLS, CDR2 YYNGEE. The CDR3 has 14 amino acids. Trimming left V 0 bases short and J 8 bases short, with 12 bases between. Here the CDR3 reads CASSVVGGSYEQFF. CDR3 nucleotides: TGTGCCAGCAGCGTAGTTGGAGGATCCTATGAGCAGTTCTTC.